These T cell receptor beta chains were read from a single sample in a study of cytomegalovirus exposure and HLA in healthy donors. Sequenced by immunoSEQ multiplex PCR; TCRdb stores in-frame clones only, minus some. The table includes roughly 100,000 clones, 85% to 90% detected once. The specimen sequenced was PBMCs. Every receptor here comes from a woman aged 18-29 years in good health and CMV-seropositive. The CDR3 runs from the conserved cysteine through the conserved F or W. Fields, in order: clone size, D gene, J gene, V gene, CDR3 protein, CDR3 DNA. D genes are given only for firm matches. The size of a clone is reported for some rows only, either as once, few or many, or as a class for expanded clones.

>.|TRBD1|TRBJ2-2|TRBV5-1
CASRDRVTGELFF
TGCGCCAGCCGGGACAGGGTCACCGGGGAGCTGTTTTTT
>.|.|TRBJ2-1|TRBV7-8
CASSFEKFSYNEQFF
TGTGCCAGCAGCTTTGAGAAATTCTCCTACAATGAGCAGTTCTTC
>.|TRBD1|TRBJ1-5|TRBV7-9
CASSSPGGNSNQPQHF
TGTGCCAGCAGCTCTCCAGGGGGAAATAGCAATCAGCCCCAGCATTTT
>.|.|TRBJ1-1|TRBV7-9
CASSWDTDTEAFF
TGTGCCAGCAGCTGGGACACCGACACTGAAGCTTTCTTT
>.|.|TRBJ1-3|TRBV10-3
CAVRGASSGNTIYF
TGTGCCGTCCGGGGAGCCAGCTCTGGAAACACCATATATTTT
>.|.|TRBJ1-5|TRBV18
CASSPPTSGGDQPQHF
TGTGCCAGCTCACCACCGACTTCGGGGGGAGATCAGCCCCAGCATTTT
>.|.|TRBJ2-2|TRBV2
CASQGNGANTGELFF
TGTGCCAGCCAGGGAAATGGGGCGAACACCGGGGAGCTGTTTTTT
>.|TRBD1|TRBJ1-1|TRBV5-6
CASSWTGANTEAFF
TGTGCCAGCAGCTGGACAGGGGCGAACACTGAAGCTTTCTTT
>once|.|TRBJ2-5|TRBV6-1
CASSVNGQETQYF
TGTGCCAGCAGTGTTAACGGGCAAGAGACCCAGTACTTC
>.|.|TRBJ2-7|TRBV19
CASHPPGVPYEQYF
TGTGCCAGTCACCCGCCGGGGGTTCCCTACGAGCAGTACTTC
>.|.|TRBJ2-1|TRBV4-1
CASSQIAGKAYNEQFF
TGCGCCAGCAGCCAAATCGCGGGGAAGGCCTACAATGAGCAGTTCTTC
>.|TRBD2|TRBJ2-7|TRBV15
CATNPSGGSGEQYF
TGTGCCACCAATCCTTCGGGGGGTAGCGGCGAGCAGTACTTC
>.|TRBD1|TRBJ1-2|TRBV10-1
CASSEGQGRGYTF
TGCGCCAGCAGCGAAGGACAGGGGAGAGGCTACACCTTC
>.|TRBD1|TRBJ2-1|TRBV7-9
CASSSTGAREQFF
TGTGCCAGCAGCTCGACAGGGGCTCGTGAGCAGTTCTTC
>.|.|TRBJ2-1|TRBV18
CASSPLDEQFF
TGTGCCAGCTCACCATTAGATGAGCAGTTCTTC
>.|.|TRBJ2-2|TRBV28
CASSLTGVNTGELFF
TGTGCCAGCAGTTTAACAGGCGTGAACACCGGGGAGCTGTTTTTT
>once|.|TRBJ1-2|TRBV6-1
CATTTGGGYTF
TGTGCCACGACGACAGGAGGCGGCTACACCTTC
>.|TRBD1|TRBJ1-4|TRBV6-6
CASSYTRQGNEKLFF
TGTGCCAGCAGTTACACTAGACAGGGGAATGAAAAACTGTTTTTT
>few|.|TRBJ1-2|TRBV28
CASSLTGTYGYTF
TGTGCCAGCAGTTTGACTGGCACCTATGGCTACACCTTC
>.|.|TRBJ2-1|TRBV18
CASSPNPQGNNEQFF
TGTGCCAGCTCACCTAACCCTCAGGGGAACAATGAGCAGTTCTTC
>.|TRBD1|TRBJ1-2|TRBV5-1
CASSLEQGADGYTF
TGCGCCAGCAGCTTAGAACAGGGGGCGGATGGCTACACCTTC
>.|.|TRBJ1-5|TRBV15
CATSRRERPSNQPQHF
TGTGCCACCAGCAGAAGAGAGCGGCCTAGCAATCAGCCCCAGCATTTT
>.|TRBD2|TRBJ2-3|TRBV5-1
CASRASGPTDTQYF
TGCGCCAGCAGGGCTAGCGGCCCCACAGATACGCAGTATTTT
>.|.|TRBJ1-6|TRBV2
CASRDRQNSPLHF
TGTGCCAGCAGGGACAGACAGAATTCACCCCTCCACTTT
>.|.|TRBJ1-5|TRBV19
CASSIIKLLSNQPQHF
TGTGCCAGTAGTATTATTAAGCTCCTTAGCAATCAGCCCCAGCATTTT
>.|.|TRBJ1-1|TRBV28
CASSLEQGIPNTEAFF
TGTGCCAGCAGTTTAGAGCAGGGGATACCGAACACTGAAGCTTTCTTT
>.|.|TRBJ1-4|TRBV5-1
CASSLGGSFGNEKLFF
TGCGCCAGCAGCTTGGGGGGCTCTTTCGGTAATGAAAAACTGTTTTTT
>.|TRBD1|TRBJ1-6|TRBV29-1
CSAVERGRDNSPLHF
TGCAGCGCCGTAGAGAGGGGGCGGGATAATTCACCCCTCCACTTT
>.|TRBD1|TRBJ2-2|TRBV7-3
CASSLSGGTGELFF
TGTGCCAGCAGCCTTTCAGGGGGCACCGGGGAGCTGTTTTTT
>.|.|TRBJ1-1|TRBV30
CAWSVAGANTEAFF
TGTGCCTGGAGTGTGGCAGGGGCGAACACTGAAGCTTTCTTT